These 20 T cell receptor beta chains originate from one sample sequenced in a study of tumor-infiltrating lymphocytes in primary liver carcinoma. Total RNA and DNA came together from around 20-30 mg of bulk tissue without cell sorting. Production of TCR beta cDNA used approximately 0.55 ug total RNA together with a constant-region primer. The TCR beta library was amplified through three nested multiplex PCR rounds in a modified ARM-PCR procedure. Two initial PCR rounds of around 9 cycles each paired TRBV1-TRBV30 forward primers with a C-beta reverse primer. TCRdb re-called the multiplex PCR reads with MiXCR, one entry per CDR3 protein. Of about 54,000 distinct CDR3 sequences in the sample, 60% to 75% were seen once. Input material: liver tumor tissue from sampling region 2. Subset meaning: tumor region T2, inferior pole. The receptors shown here come from a middle-aged man with primary liver carcinoma and hepatitis B virus infection.

The CDR3 DNA reads TGCAGCGTTGAATTCCCTAGCTTTATCACAGATATGCGGTATTTT. Protein product: CSVEFPSFITDMRYF. This chain joins TRBV29-1 and TRBJ2-3, with D perhaps matching TRBD2 (5 bases). The CDR3 is 15 residues long. Germline V lookup: CDR1 SQVTM, CDR2 ANQGSEA. V was clipped by 2 bases and J by 14 bases, with 26 bases between them.

This clonotype was observed a single time. A read error may produce the germline difference seen at one junction end. The V and J genes are TRBV12-5 and TRBJ1-1; D remains unclear. The CDR3 runs to 12 residues. Germline assignment: CDR1 LGHNT and CDR2 FRNRAP. CDR3 DNA: TGTACTAGTGGTTTGGAAGGGTCACCACTTACCTTT. Protein product: CTSGLEGSPLTF.

V usage is TRBV4-2 and J usage is TRBJ2-1; D unclear. V lost 1 base and J 13 bases, leaving 17 bases between the germline ends. Germline V gives CDR1 LGHNA, CDR2 YNFKEQ. This CDR3 is built from 14 residues. CDR3 in amino acids: CASSQGSYNRAQFF. The CDR3 nucleotides read TGTGCCAGCAGCCAAGGTTCGTACAACCGGGCTCAGTTCTTC.

This clonotype was observed at least ten times. The genes are TRBV2 and TRBJ2-1; TRBD1 or TRBD2 may be the D gene (5 bases each). The CDR3 length is 14 residues. Per germline, CDR1 SNHLY and CDR2 FYNNEI. V lost 4 bases, J lost 2 bases, and 9 bases lay in between. The CDR3 loop reads CASSGGETYNEQFF. The DNA for the CDR3 is TGTGCCAGCAGTGGAGGGGAAACCTACAATGAGCAGTTCTTC.

This clonotype has ten or more counts. The chain recombines TRBV12-3 or TRBV12-4 with TRBJ2-1; 7 bases match TRBD1. With 6 bases clipped from V and 7 bases from J, the junction kept 6 bases outside the gene matches. There are 13 residues in the CDR3. In DNA form, the CDR3 reads TGTGCCAGCAGCTCCACAGGGGAGAATGAGCAGTTCTTC. As protein: CASSSTGENEQFF.

This clonotype was counted at least ten times. At one end, the junction sequence differs from germline, possibly due to a read error. This chain connects TRBV12-3 or TRBV12-4 to TRBJ2-1, with D possibly matching TRBD2 (5 bases). The CDR3 spans 13 residues. Here the CDR3 reads CAGSFTRGNEQFF. The DNA for the CDR3 is TGTGCCGGCAGTTTTACAAGAGGGAATGAGCAGTTCTTC.

This clonotype was found a few times. CDR3 amino acids: CASSGDRAGELFF. In DNA, the CDR3 is TGTGCCAGTAGTGGGGACAGGGCCGGGGAGCTGTTTTTT. V is TRBV19 and J is TRBJ2-2; the match to TRBD1 covers 9 bases. V shed 5 bases and J 6 bases; nucleotides not matched to a gene: 1. Germline CDR1 and CDR2: LNHDA and SQIVND (reference sequence). CDR3 length: 13 amino acids.

Regarding this clonotype: At one end the junction does not follow the germline gene, possibly because of a read error. The CDR3 DNA is TGTACCAGCAGTTCACTAACCAGGGGGGCTGGGGCCGACGTCCTGACTTTC. Amino acids: CTSSSLTRGAGADVLTF. The J gene is TRBJ2-6, the V gene TRBV6-5, with D possibly matching TRBD1 (7 bases). The CDR3 runs to 17 residues. Germline values: CDR1 MNHEY, CDR2 SVGAGI.

On this clonotype: Germline is not matched at one junction end, which may reflect a read error. The V and J genes are TRBV12-3 or TRBV12-4 and TRBJ2-7, with 7 bases that match TRBD2. The length of the CDR3 is 14 residues. The CDR3 sequence: CACSLLAGVYERYF. CDR3 DNA sequence: TGTGCCTGCAGTCTCTTAGCGGGTGTCTACGAGCGGTACTTC.

Concerning this clonotype: Relative to the germline gene, one junction end is altered; a read error may explain this. The chain uses TRBV14 and TRBJ2-7; TRBD1 matches at 11 bases. The germline gives CDR1 SGHDN, CDR2 FVKESK. The CDR3 sequence is 14 residues long. The CDR3 DNA reads TGTGTCAGCAGCCCGGACAGGGGGCCCTACGAGCAATACTTC. Protein sequence: CVSSPDRGPYEQYF.

This clonotype was seen only once. It may be a read error: a sequence one base away is much more abundant. The chain carries TRBV5-1 and TRBJ2-2, with 8 bases matching TRBD1. CDR3 size: 15 residues. The germline CDR1 and CDR2 sequences are SGHRS and YFSETQ. This CDR3 is CASSFKAGGTGGLFF. CDR3 DNA: TGCGCCAGCAGCTTTAAAGCAGGGGGCACCGGGGGGCTGTTTTTT. Drawing the rest from reference TRBV5-1 and TRBJ2-2, the complete variable domain is KAGVTQTPRYLIKTRGQQVTLSCSPISGHRSVSWYQQTPGQGLQFLFEYFSETQRNKGNFPGRFSGRQFSNSRSEMNVSTLELGDSALYLCASSFKAGGTGGLFFGEGSRLTVL.

With regard to this clonotype: One junction end does not reproduce the germline sequence, and a read error may be involved. The chain employs TRBV6-5 and TRBJ2-7; 8 bases align to TRBD1. This CDR3 is 16 amino acids long. CDR1 and CDR2 from the germline V gene are MNHEY and SVGAGI. The CDR3 DNA reads TGTGCCAGCAGTTACTCGGGGACAGGTGGCTCCTACGTGCAGTACTTC. This gives the protein CASSYSGTGGSYVQYF.

On this clonotype: This is likely a read error, given that the CDR3 carries no conserved phenylalanine or tryptophan at its end. V and J are TRBV7-9 and TRBJ2-2; TRBD1 might be the D (6 bases). The CDR3 runs to 15 residues. Trimming cost V 11 bases and J 3 bases, with 19 bases left between them. CDR1 is SEHNR and CDR2 is FQNEAQ in the germline V gene (reference sequence). This chain's CDR3 is CAASPGQLDTGELFL. The CDR3 coding sequence is TGTGCCGCGTCCCCGGGACAATTGGACACCGGGGAGCTGTTTTTA.

Turning to this clonotype: The final CDR3 position lacks the conserved phenylalanine or tryptophan, pointing to a likely read error. CDR3 sequence reads: CASSYGGVNSPLHY. CDR3 nucleotides: TGTGCCAGCAGTTACGGAGGAGTCAATTCACCCCTCCACTAT. The chain joins TRBV6-5 to TRBJ1-6; no firm D call. Deletions cut 2 bases from V and 7 bases from J, with 9 bases between. This CDR3 is 14 amino acids long. Looked up from germline, CDR1 is MNHEY and CDR2 is SVGAGI.

With respect to this clonotype: The CDR3 carries no conserved terminal phenylalanine or tryptophan, so it likely arises from a read error. The chain uses TRBV10-2 and TRBJ2-5; D is perhaps TRBD1 (6 bases). Germline V lookup: CDR1 WSHSY, CDR2 SAAADI. The CDR3 has 15 residues. V lost 3 bases and J lost 1, with 12 bases in between. The CDR3 is CASSEGQSIQETQYL. The CDR3 DNA sequence: TGCGCCAGCAGTGAAGGACAGTCCATCCAAGAGACCCAGTACTTA.

This clonotype was detected many times. The CDR3 is CASTIAGGGLNEQFF. The CDR3 DNA is TGCGCCAGCACTATAGCGGGAGGAGGTCTCAATGAGCAGTTCTTC. This chain uses TRBV10-2 with TRBJ2-1, with 10 bases that match TRBD2. J gave up 6 bases and V 7 bases, and 9 bases lay outside the gene matches. Germline V gene lookup returns CDR1 WSHSY and CDR2 SAAADI. The CDR3 spans 15 residues.

The V call is TRBV6-5, the J call TRBJ2-7, with D uncertain. Germline lookup yields CDR1 MNHEY and CDR2 SVGAGI. The CDR3 consists of 13 residues. Trimming cost V 6 bases and J 0 bases, with 9 bases left between them. CDR3 bases: TGTGCCAGCAGCTTGGACGACTCCTACGAGCAGTACTTC. It encodes CASSLDDSYEQYF.

J is TRBJ2-3 and V is TRBV11-1; perhaps TRBD1 as D (5 bases). The J call is doubtful: the DNA matches TRBJ1-5 better. The CDR3 has 16 residues. Germline loops: CDR1 SGHAT, CDR2 FQDESV (reference sequence). The CDR3 sequence: CASSKGLAVSTGTQHF. CDR3 DNA: TGTGCCAGCAGCAAGGGACTTGCGGTTAGCACAGGTACGCAGCATTTT.

Details on this clonotype: Since the CDR3 does not end with the conserved phenylalanine or tryptophan, this likely comes from a read error. The chain employs TRBV11-2 and TRBJ2-3, with TRBD2 matching over 9 bases. The CDR3 has 16 residues. The germline CDR1 and CDR2 sequences are SGHAT and FQNNGV. CDR3 bases: TGTGCTAGCAGCCCCCCGACTAGCGGCAGCACAGGTACGCAGTATATT. It codes for CASSPPTSGSTGTQYI.

In the case of this clonotype: Mismatch with germline at one junction end may stem from a read error. The chain has TRBV28 and TRBJ2-2; D is tentatively TRBD1 or TRBD2 (5 bases each). The CDR3 covers 13 residues. Germline V gene data show CDR1 as MDHEN and CDR2 as SYDVKM. In DNA, the CDR3 is TGTGCCAGCAGTCCGGACCCGACCAGGGAGTTGTTTTTT. Translated: CASSPDPTRELFF.